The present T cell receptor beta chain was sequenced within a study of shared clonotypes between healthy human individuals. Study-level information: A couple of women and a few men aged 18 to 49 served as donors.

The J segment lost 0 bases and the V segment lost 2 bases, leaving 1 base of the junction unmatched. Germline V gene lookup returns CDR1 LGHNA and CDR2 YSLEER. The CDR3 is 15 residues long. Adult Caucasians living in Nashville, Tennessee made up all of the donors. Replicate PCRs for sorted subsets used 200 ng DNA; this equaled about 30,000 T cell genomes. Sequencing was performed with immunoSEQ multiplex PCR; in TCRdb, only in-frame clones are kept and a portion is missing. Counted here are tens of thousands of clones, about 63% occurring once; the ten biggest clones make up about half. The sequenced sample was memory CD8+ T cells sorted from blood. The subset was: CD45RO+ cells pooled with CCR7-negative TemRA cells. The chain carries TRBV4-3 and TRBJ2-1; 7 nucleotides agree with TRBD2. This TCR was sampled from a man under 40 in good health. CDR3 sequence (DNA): TGCGCCAGCAGCCAAAGCGGGATCTCCTACAATGAGCAGTTCTTC. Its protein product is CASSQSGISYNEQFF.